This TCR beta chain was recorded in a study of CD8 T cells in ankylosing spondylitis. Findings of the study overall: The study identified a TCR beta motif of under ten highly homologous variants that appeared characteristic of ankylosing spondylitis blood. Peripheral blood held disease-linked clones only at relatively low frequency, and these were CD8+. Reports say disease-linked clones showed up significantly more in matched ankylosing spondylitis synovial fluid. Some motif variants were previously reported in reactive arthritis synovial fluid and blood.

Using quantitative 5'-RACE with molecular barcodes, the authors made TCR beta libraries. MiXCR was run by TCRdb on the 5' RACE reads, yielding one entry per CDR3 protein. There are about 540,000 distinct CDR3 sequences in the sample; roughly an eighth occur only once, and about 6.5% lies in the top ten. Trimming cost V 3 bases and J 4 bases; bases outside gene matches: 5. The germline V gene encodes CDR1 MNHNS and CDR2 SASEGT. This CDR3 spans 16 amino acids. This clonotype was counted between two and nine times. Its antigen is currently unknown. This TCR was sampled from a male donor with ankylosing spondylitis. The gene calls are TRBV6-1 and TRBJ2-2; 10 positions match TRBD1. The sequenced sample consisted of blood, either unsorted or a sorted T cell fraction (not recorded which). CDR3 residues: CASSDDRGHSTGELFF. The CDR3 nucleotides read TGTGCCAGCAGTGACGACAGGGGGCATAGCACCGGGGAGCTGTTTTTT.